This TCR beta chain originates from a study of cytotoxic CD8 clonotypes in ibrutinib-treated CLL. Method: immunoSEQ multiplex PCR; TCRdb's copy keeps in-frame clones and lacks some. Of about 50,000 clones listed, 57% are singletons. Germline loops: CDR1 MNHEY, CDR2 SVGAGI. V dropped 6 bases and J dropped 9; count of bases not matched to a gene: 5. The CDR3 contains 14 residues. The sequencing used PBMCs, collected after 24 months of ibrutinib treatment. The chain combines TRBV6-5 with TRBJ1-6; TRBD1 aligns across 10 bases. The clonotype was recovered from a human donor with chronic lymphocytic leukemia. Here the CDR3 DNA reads TGTGCCAGCAGGCCCGGGACAGGGGTTTCACCCCTCCACTTT. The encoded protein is CASRPGTGVSPLHF.